This T cell receptor beta chain appears in the sequencing data of a study of human thymus T cells. CDR3 length: 14 residues. Germline CDR1 reads SGHTA; CDR2 reads FQGNSA. The junction had 5 bases not matched to a gene; V was cut back by 3 bases and J by 5 bases. Method: immunoSEQ multiplex PCR; TCRdb's copy keeps in-frame clones and lacks some. The sample holds over 35,000 clones, around 94% seen once. The chain is built from TRBV7-2 and TRBJ2-5, with 8 bases aligning to TRBD2. The origin of this receptor is a boy under two years old with a congenital heart defect but otherwise immunologically healthy. The sequenced sample was blood. The DNA of the CDR3 is TGTGCCAGCAGCTTCGGCGGGGGGTCGGAGACCCAGTACTTC. Its translation is CASSFGGGSETQYF. The full variable domain, completed using reference TRBV7-2 and TRBJ2-5, is GAGVSQSPSNKVTEKGKDVELRCDPISGHTALYWYRQSLGQGLEFLIYFQGNSAPDKSGLPSDRFSAERTGGSVSTLTIQRTQQEDSAVYLCASSFGGGSETQYFGPGTRLLVL.